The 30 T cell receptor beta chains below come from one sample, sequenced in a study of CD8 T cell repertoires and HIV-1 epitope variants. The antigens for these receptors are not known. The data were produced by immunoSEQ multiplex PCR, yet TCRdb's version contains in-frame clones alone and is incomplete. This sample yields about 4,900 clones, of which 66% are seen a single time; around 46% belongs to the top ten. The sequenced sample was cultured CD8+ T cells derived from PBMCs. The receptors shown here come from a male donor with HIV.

DNA for the CDR3: TGTGCCAGCAACGGACAGGGGGCGGATGGCTACACCTTC. It translates to CASNGQGADGYTF. The J gene is TRBJ1-2, the V gene TRBV6-1, with 11 bases aligning to TRBD1. Trimming at V came to 7 bases and at J to 6 bases, leaving 4 bases not matched to a gene. Germline-derived CDR1 and CDR2 are MNHNS and SASEGT. This CDR3 is built from 13 residues.

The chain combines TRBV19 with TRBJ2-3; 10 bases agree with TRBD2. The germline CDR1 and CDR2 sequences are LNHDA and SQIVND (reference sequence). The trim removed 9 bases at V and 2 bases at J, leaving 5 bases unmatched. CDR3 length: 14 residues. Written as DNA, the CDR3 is TGTGCCAGCCGAGGGACTAGCGACACAGATACGCAGTATTTT. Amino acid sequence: CASRGTSDTDTQYF.

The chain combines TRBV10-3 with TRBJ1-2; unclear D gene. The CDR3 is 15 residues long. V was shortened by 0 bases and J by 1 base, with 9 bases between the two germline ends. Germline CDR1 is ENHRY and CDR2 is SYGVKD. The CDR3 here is CAISESSQFNYGYTF. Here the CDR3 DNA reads TGTGCCATCAGTGAGTCGAGCCAGTTTAACTATGGCTACACCTTC.

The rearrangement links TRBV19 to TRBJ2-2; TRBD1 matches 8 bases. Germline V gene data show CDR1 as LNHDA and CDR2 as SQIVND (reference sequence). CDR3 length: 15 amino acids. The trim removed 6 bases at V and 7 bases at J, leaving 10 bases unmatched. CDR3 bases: TGTGCCAGTAGAACAGAGCAGGGGGCCGGCGGGGAGCTGTTTTTT. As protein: CASRTEQGAGGELFF.

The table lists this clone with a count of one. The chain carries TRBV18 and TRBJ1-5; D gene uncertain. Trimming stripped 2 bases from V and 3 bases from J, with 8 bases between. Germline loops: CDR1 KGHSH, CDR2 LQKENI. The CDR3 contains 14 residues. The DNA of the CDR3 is TGTGCCAGCTCACCAGGGAGTGACAATCAGCCCCAGCATTTT. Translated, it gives CASSPGSDNQPQHF. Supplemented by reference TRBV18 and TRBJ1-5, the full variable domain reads NAGVMQNPRHLVRRRGQEARLRCSPMKGHSHVYWYRQLPEEGLKFMVYLQKENIIDESGMPKERFSAEFPKEGPSILRIQQVVRGDSAAYFCASSPGSDNQPQHFGDGTRLSIL.

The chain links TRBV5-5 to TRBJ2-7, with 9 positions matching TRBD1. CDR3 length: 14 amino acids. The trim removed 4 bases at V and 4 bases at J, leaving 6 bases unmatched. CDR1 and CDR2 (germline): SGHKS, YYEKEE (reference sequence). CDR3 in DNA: TGTGCCAGCAGCAAAGGGACAGGGAGATACGAGCAGTACTTC. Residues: CASSKGTGRYEQYF.

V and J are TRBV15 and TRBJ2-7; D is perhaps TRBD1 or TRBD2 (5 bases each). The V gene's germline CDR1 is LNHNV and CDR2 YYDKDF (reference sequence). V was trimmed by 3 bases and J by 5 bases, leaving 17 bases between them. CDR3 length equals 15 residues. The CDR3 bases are TGTGCCACCAGCAGGGCACTAGAGGGGTTCAACGAGCAGTACTTC. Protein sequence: CATSRALEGFNEQYF.

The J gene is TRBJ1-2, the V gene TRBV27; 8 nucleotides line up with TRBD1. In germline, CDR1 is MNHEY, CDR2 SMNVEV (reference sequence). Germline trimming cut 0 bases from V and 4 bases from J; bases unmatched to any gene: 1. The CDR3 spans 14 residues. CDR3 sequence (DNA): TGTGCCAGCAGTTTATCGGGGACAGGCTATGGCTACACCTTC. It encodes CASSLSGTGYGYTF.

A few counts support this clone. The CDR3 DNA sequence: TGCGCCAGCAGCTTGGAAGGAGAGACCTACAATGAGCAGTTCTTC. Encoded protein: CASSLEGETYNEQFF. The chain carries TRBV5-1 and TRBJ2-1; D call uncertain. Per germline, CDR1 SGHRS and CDR2 YFSETQ. The V end lost 0 bases, the J end lost 2 bases, and 9 bases lay between the germline ends. This CDR3 is 15 amino acids long.

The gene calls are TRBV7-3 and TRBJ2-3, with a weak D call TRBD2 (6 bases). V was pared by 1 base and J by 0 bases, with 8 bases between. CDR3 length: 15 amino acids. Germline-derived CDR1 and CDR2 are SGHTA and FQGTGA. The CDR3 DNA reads TGTGCCAGCAGCTTAATAGCGGAGAGCACAGATACGCAGTATTTT. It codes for CASSLIAESTDTQYF.

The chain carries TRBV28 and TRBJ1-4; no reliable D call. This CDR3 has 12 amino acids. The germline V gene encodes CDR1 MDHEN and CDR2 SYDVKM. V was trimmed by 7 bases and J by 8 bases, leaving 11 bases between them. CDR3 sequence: CASTTRREKLFF. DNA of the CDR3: TGTGCCAGCACCACGAGGCGGGAAAAACTGTTTTTT.

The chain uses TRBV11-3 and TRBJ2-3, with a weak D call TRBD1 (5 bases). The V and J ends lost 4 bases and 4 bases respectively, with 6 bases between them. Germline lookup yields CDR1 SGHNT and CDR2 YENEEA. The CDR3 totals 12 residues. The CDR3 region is CASSSTADTQYF. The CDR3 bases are TGTGCCAGCAGCTCGACAGCAGATACGCAGTATTTT.

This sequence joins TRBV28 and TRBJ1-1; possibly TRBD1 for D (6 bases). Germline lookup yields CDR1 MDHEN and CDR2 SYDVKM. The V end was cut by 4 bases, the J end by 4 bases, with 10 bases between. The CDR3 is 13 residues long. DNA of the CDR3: TGTGCCAGCAGTTGGAGGGGGATCACTGAAGCTTTCTTT. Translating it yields CASSWRGITEAFF.

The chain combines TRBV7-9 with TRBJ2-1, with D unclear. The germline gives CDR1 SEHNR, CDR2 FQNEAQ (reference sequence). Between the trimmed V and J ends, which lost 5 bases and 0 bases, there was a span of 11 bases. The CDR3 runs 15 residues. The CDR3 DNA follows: TGTGCCAGCAGCCCCCGACGCGACTCCTACAATGAGCAGTTCTTC. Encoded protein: CASSPRRDSYNEQFF.

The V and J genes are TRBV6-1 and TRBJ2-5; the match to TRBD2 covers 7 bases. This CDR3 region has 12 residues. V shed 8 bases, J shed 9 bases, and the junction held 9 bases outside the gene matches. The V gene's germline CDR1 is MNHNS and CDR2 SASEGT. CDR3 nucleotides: TGTGCCAGCTTTAGGGGAGGGTCGGCCCAGTACTTC. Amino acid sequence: CASFRGGSAQYF.

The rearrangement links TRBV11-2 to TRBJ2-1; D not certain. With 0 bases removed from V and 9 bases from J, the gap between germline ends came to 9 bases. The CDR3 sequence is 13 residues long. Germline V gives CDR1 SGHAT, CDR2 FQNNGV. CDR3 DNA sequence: TGTGCCAGCAGCTTAGACGGTGCCAGTGAGCAGTTCTTC. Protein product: CASSLDGASEQFF.

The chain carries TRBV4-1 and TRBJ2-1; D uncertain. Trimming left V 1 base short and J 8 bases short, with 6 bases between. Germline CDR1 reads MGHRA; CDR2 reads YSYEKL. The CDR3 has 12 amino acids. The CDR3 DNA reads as TGCGCCAGCAGCCAAGGGATGGATGAGCAGTTCTTC. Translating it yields CASSQGMDEQFF.

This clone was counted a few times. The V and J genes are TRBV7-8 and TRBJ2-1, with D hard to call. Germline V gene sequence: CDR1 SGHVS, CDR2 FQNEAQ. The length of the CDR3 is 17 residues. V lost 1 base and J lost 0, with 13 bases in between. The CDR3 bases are TGTGCCAGCAGCTTAGTAATCGGCAGGTCCTCCTACAATGAGCAGTTCTTC. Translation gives CASSLVIGRSSYNEQFF. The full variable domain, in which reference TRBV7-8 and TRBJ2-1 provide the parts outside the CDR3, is GAGVSQSPRYKVAKRGQDVALRCDPISGHVSLFWYQQALGQGPEFLTYFQNEAQLDKSGLPSDRFFAERPEGSVSTLKIQRTQQEDSAVYLCASSLVIGRSSYNEQFFGPGTRLTVL.

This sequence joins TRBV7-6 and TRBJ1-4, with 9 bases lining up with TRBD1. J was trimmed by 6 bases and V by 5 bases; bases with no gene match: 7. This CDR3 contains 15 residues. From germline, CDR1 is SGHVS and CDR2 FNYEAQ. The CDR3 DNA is TGTGCCAGCAGCGGCGGACAGGGGATCGATGAAAAACTGTTTTTT. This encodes CASSGGQGIDEKLFF.

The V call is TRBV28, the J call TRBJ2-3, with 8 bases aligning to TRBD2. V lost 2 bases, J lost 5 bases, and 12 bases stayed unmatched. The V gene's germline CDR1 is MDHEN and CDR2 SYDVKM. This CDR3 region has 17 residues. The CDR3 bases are TGTGCCAGCAGTTTAGCGGGAGGCTCCTATCCCTTAGATACGCAGTATTTT. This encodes CASSLAGGSYPLDTQYF.

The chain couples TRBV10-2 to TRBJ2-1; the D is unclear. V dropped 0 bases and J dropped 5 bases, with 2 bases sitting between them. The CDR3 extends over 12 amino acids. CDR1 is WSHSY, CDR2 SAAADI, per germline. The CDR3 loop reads CASSESDNEQFF. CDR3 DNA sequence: TGCGCCAGCAGTGAGTCTGACAATGAGCAGTTCTTC.

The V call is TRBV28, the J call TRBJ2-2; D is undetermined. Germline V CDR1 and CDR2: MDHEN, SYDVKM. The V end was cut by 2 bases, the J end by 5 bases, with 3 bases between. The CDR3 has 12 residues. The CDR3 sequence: CASSLETGELFF. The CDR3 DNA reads TGTGCCAGCAGTTTAGAGACCGGGGAGCTGTTTTTT. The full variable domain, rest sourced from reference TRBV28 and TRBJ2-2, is DVKVTQSSRYLVKRTGEKVFLECVQDMDHENMFWYRQDPGLGLRLIYFSYDVKMKEKGDIPEGYSVSREKKERFSLILESASTNQTSMYLCASSLETGELFFGEGSRLTVL.

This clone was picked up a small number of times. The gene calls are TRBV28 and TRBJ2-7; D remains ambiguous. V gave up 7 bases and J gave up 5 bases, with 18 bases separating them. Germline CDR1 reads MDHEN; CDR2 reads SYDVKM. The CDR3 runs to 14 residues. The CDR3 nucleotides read TGTGCCAGCAAAATCATCGAATCGGGCCACGAGCAGTACTTC. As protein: CASKIIESGHEQYF.

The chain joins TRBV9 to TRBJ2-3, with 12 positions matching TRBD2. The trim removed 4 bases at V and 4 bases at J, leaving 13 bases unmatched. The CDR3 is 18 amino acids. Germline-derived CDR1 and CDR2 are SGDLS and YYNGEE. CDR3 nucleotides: TGTGCCAGCAGCTCCCCAAGGCTAGCGGGGGGGCCGGCAGATACGCAGTATTTT. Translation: CASSSPRLAGGPADTQYF.

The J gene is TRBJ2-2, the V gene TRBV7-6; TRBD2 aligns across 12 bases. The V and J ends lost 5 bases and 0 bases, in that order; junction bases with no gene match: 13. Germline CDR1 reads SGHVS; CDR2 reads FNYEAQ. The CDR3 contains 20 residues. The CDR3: CASSVPGLAGPFANTGELFF. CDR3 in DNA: TGTGCCAGCAGCGTCCCGGGACTAGCGGGCCCTTTCGCGAACACCGGGGAGCTGTTTTTT.

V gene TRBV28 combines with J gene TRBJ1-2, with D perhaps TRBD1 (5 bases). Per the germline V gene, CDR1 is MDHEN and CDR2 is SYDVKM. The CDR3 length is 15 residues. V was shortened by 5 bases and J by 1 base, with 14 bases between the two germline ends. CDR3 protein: CASSRAGNRNYGYTF. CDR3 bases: TGTGCCAGCAGTCGAGCAGGGAACCGTAACTATGGCTACACCTTC.

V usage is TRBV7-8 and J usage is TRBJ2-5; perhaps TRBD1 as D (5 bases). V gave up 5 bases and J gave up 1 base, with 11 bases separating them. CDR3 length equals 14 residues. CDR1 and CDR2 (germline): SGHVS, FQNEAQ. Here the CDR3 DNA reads TGTGCCAGCAGCGACGGACAACCCCAAGAGACCCAGTACTTC. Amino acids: CASSDGQPQETQYF.

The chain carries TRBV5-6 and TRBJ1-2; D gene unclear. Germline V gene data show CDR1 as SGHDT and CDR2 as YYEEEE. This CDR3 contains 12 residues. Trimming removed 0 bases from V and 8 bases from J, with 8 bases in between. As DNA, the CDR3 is TGTGCCAGCAGCTTGGCCGAAGGAGGCTACACCTTC. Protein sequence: CASSLAEGGYTF.

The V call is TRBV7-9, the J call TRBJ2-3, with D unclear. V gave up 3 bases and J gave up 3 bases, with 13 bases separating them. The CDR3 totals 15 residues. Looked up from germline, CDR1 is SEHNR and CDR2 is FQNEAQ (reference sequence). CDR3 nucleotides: TGTGCCAGCAGCTTTGATCAACAAGGTACAGATACGCAGTATTTT. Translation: CASSFDQQGTDTQYF.

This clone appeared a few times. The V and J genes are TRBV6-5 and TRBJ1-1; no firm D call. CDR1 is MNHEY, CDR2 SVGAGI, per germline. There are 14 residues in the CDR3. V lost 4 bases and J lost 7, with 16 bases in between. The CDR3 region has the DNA TGTGCCAGCAGTTTGAGACGGGAGGGCTTTGAAGCTTTCTTT. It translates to CASSLRREGFEAFF.